One sample yielded the 22 T cell receptor beta chains listed below, sequenced in a study of T cell changes during pregnancy in multiple sclerosis. Libraries were prepared by immunoSEQ multiplex PCR; TCRdb keeps only in-frame clonotypes and omits some of them. The sample consists of 70,000 to 100,000 clones, 80% to 95% of them appearing once. The sample was peripheral blood, taken in the first trimester of pregnancy. Every receptor here comes from a female donor with multiple sclerosis, enrolled in a pregnancy study.

The rearrangement uses TRBV7-3 and TRBJ1-1, with D possibly matching TRBD1 (6 bases). V lost 5 bases to trimming and J lost 4 bases, with 20 bases between them. CDR1 is SGHTA and CDR2 is FQGTGA in the germline V gene. The CDR3 contains 16 residues. Here the CDR3 reads CASSPTGRDGGTEAFF. The CDR3 nucleotides read TGTGCCAGCAGCCCGACAGGCCGTGACGGTGGCACTGAAGCTTTCTTT.

This chain joins TRBV7-3 and TRBJ2-3, with 8 bases matching TRBD1. The CDR3 totals 12 residues. Germline CDR1 SGHTA, CDR2 FQGTGA. V lost 6 bases and J lost 15; bases outside the gene matches: 11. CDR3 nucleotides: TGTGCCAGCAGACTTCCGGGACAGGTTTTTTATTTT. Its protein is CASRLPGQVFYF.

This clone was counted only a few times. J is TRBJ2-1 and V is TRBV7-9, with D maybe TRBD1 (6 bases). Trimming shortened V by 7 bases and J by 7 bases, and 20 bases separated the two germline ends. Germline CDR1 and CDR2: SEHNR and FQNEAQ (reference sequence). This CDR3 contains 15 residues. CDR3 sequence: CASTPGQRGFNEQFF. The CDR3 DNA is TGTGCCAGCACCCCTGGACAGCGAGGCTTTAATGAGCAGTTCTTC.

This rearrangement joins TRBV12-2 to TRBJ2-1; the table's D call, TRBD2, was not checked against the DNA. TRBV12-2 corresponds to a pseudogene. CDR3 length: 20 residues. The CDR3 spells CASRLARTSGGISSYNEQFF. The CDR3 nucleotides are TGTGCAAGTCGCTTAGCTCGGACTAGCGGGGGAATTAGCTCCTACAATGAGCAGTTCTTC.

On this clone: One junction end disagrees with the germline gene, perhaps due to a read error. The J gene is TRBJ2-1, the V gene TRBV27; 11 bases are shared with TRBD2. CDR3 length: 13 amino acids. Germline V gives CDR1 MNHEY, CDR2 SMNVEV (reference sequence). Here the CDR3 DNA reads TGTGCCAGCAGTTTAGTGGGACTAGCGGAGGTCCTCTTC. It translates to CASSLVGLAEVLF.

The chain recombines TRBV6-1 with TRBJ1-1; no definite D call. The CDR3 contains 14 residues. Germline CDR1 reads MNHNS; CDR2 reads SASEGT. The germline V and J ends were trimmed by 3 bases and 7 bases, with 15 bases remaining between them. The CDR3 DNA reads as TGTGCCAGCAGTGAGATTGATACTCGGGGTGAAGCTTTCTTT. Translated: CASSEIDTRGEAFF.

The chain combines TRBV4-2 with TRBJ2-7; D gene uncertain. Germline CDR1 reads LGHNA; CDR2 reads YNFKEQ. CDR3 length: 16 amino acids. The ends were cut back, 0 bases at V and 6 bases at J, with 18 bases in the middle. CDR3 nucleotides: TGTGCCAGCAGCCAAGAGCTACGCTCCCCCATCCCCGAGCAGTACTTC. Amino acid sequence: CASSQELRSPIPEQYF.

The sample holds one count of this clone. The chain is built from TRBV7-2 and TRBJ1-1, with 9 bases fitting TRBD1. Trimming cost V 3 bases and J 4 bases; bases outside gene matches: 3. In germline, CDR1 is SGHTA, CDR2 FQGNSA. The CDR3 length is 14 residues. CDR3 amino acids: CASSFQGQGTEAFF. The CDR3 nucleotides read TGTGCCAGCAGCTTCCAGGGACAGGGCACTGAAGCTTTCTTT.

The chain uses TRBV2 and TRBJ2-1; 7 bases map to TRBD1. Germline CDR1 and CDR2: SNHLY and FYNNEI. This CDR3 is built from 12 residues. The V segment lost 6 bases and the J segment 7 bases; nucleotides outside the gene matches: 3. DNA of the CDR3: TGTGCCAGCAGGGAGACAGGGAATGAGCAGTTCTTC. Translated, it gives CASRETGNEQFF. The whole variable domain, filled in from reference TRBV2 and TRBJ2-1, reads EPEVTQTPSHQVTQMGQEVILRCVPISNHLYFYWYRQILGQKVEFLVSFYNNEISEKSEIFDDQFSVERPDGSNFTLKIRSTKLEDSAMYFCASRETGNEQFFGPGTRLTVL.

The rearrangement uses TRBV9 and TRBJ1-5; D gene unclear. Germline-derived CDR1 and CDR2 are SGDLS and YYNGEE. The CDR3 runs to 15 residues. Trimming stripped 6 bases from V and 0 bases from J, with 13 bases between. CDR3 coding DNA: TGTGCCAGCAATTCCGGCGGGGTTAGCAATCAGCCCCAGCATTTT. Its translation: CASNSGGVSNQPQHF.

The chain is built from TRBV4-3 and TRBJ2-4; D gene uncertain. The CDR3 has 14 residues. V lost 4 bases and J lost 8, with 15 bases in between. Germline V gene data show CDR1 as LGHNA and CDR2 as YSLEER. The CDR3 region has the DNA TGCGCCAGCAGCCTAGGAGTTATCTACCACATTCAGTACTTC. Translating gives CASSLGVIYHIQYF.

The chain has TRBV5-1 and TRBJ2-2; D call uncertain. The V end lost 0 bases, the J end lost 1 base, and 7 bases lay between the germline ends. There are 15 residues in the CDR3. Germline V gene lookup returns CDR1 SGHRS and CDR2 YFSETQ. The CDR3, as DNA: TGCGCCAGCAGCTTGGACGGAGTGAACACCGGGGAGCTGTTTTTT. Amino acids: CASSLDGVNTGELFF. The entire variable domain, with the rest obtained from reference TRBV5-1 and TRBJ2-2, is as follows: KAGVTQTPRYLIKTRGQQVTLSCSPISGHRSVSWYQQTPGQGLQFLFEYFSETQRNKGNFPGRFSGRQFSNSRSEMNVSTLELGDSALYLCASSLDGVNTGELFFGEGSRLTVL.

V usage is TRBV4-2 and J usage is TRBJ1-2, with TRBD1 as a possible D gene (6 bases). This CDR3 has 13 residues. V lost 6 bases to trimming and J lost 2 bases, with 10 bases between them. The V gene's germline CDR1 is LGHNA and CDR2 YNFKEQ. CDR3 nucleotide sequence: TGTGCCAGCAGTCCTACAGGGAACTATGGCTACACCTTC. Residues: CASSPTGNYGYTF.

This clone came up once. This chain joins TRBV10-3 and TRBJ1-1, with D tentatively TRBD1 (6 bases). The germline V gene has CDR1 ENHRY and CDR2 SYGVKD. This CDR3 region has 14 residues. Trimming left V 2 bases short and J 4 bases short, with 11 bases between. CDR3 sequence: CAISEGTGLTEAFF. In DNA form, the CDR3 reads TGTGCCATCAGTGAGGGTACAGGGCTCACTGAAGCTTTCTTT.

V is TRBV11-3 and J is TRBJ2-1; possible D gene TRBD1, 6 bases. Germline V CDR1 and CDR2: SGHNT, YENEEA. Deletions cut 0 bases from V and 0 bases from J, with 9 bases between. CDR3 length: 16 amino acids. The CDR3 nucleotides read TGTGCCAGCAGCTTAGATCAGGGGACCTCCTACAATGAGCAGTTCTTC. Translated: CASSLDQGTSYNEQFF.

The rearrangement uses TRBV27 and TRBJ2-2; 7 bases are a match to TRBD1. In germline, CDR1 is MNHEY, CDR2 SMNVEV (reference sequence). The junction had 3 bases not matched to a gene; V was cut back by 4 bases and J by 4 bases. CDR3 length: 14 residues. The CDR3 nucleotides read TGTGCCAGCAGTTCCTACAGGGGCACCGGGGAGCTGTTTTTT. It encodes CASSSYRGTGELFF.

The chain joins TRBV7-2 to TRBJ1-5; 10 positions agree with TRBD1. The CDR3 spans 17 residues. The junction had 10 bases not matched to a gene; V was cut back by 4 bases and J by 4 bases. Germline V gives CDR1 SGHTA, CDR2 FQGNSA. The DNA for the CDR3 is TGTGCCAGCAGCTACCCGGCAGGGACAGGGGAAAATCAGCCCCAGCATTTT. Its translation is CASSYPAGTGENQPQHF.

This chain links TRBV19 with TRBJ2-7; TRBD1 matches at 10 bases. The CDR3 contains 15 residues. Germline V gene sequence: CDR1 LNHDA, CDR2 SQIVND (reference sequence). V shed 4 bases, J shed 2 bases, and the junction held 5 bases outside the gene matches. CDR3 nucleotide sequence: TGTGCCAGTAGTACCCCCGGGACAGGGGCCTACGAGCAGTACTTC. The encoded protein is CASSTPGTGAYEQYF.

This clone was picked up one time. J is TRBJ1-2 and V is TRBV28; D not resolved. V lost 2 bases and J 4 bases, leaving 8 bases between the germline ends. Germline assignment: CDR1 MDHEN and CDR2 SYDVKM. This CDR3 region has 13 residues. The CDR3: CASSLIGAYGYTF. CDR3 bases: TGTGCCAGCAGTTTAATCGGAGCCTATGGCTACACCTTC.

The rearrangement uses TRBV30 and TRBJ2-7, with TRBD1 matching 9 bases. The CDR3 is 15 amino acids. Germline-derived CDR1 and CDR2 are GTSNPN and SVGIG (reference sequence). After removal of 1 base from V and 1 base from J, the junction contained 5 bases not matched to a gene. CDR3 in amino acids: CAWSDTGTGSYEQYF. In DNA, the CDR3 is TGTGCCTGGAGTGACACCGGGACAGGGTCCTACGAGCAGTACTTC.

The CDR3 DNA reads TGTGCCATCAGTGTTGGCCAGGGGATGGGGGAGACCCAGTACTTC. This codes for CAISVGQGMGETQYF. The chain joins TRBV10-3 to TRBJ2-5; D is possibly TRBD1 (6 bases). V was pared by 4 bases and J by 5 bases, with 17 bases between. The CDR3 runs 15 residues. Per the germline V gene, CDR1 is ENHRY and CDR2 is SYGVKD.

Concerning this clone: At one boundary the junction diverges from the germline segment, which might be a read error. Other DNA sequences within the sample encode an identical CDR3. CDR3 coding DNA: TGTGCCAGCAGCCCCCACTCTAGCGGATCCTACGAGCAGTACTTT. This codes for CASSPHSSGSYEQYF. The chain employs TRBV4-2 and TRBJ2-7, with 7 bases lining up with TRBD2. Germline V gives CDR1 LGHNA, CDR2 YNFKEQ. This CDR3 has 15 residues.